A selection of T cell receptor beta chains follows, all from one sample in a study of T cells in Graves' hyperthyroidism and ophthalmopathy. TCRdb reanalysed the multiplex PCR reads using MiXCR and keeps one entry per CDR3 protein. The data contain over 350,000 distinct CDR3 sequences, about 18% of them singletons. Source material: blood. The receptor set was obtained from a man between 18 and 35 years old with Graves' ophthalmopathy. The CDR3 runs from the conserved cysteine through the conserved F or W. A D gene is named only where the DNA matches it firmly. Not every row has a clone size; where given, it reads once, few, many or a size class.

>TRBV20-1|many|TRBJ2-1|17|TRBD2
TGCAGTGCCTCCCCCGGACTAGCGGGTAGCTCCTACAATGAGCAGTTCTTC
CSASPGLAGSSYNEQFF
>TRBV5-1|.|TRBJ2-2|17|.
TGCGCCAGCAGCTTGGGGAACGCAGGGGAGTACACCGGGGAGCTGTTTTTT
CASSLGNAGEYTGELFF
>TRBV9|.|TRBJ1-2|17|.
TGTGCCAGCAGCTTAGTCCAAGACGGGACGGAAAACTATGGCTACACCTTC
CASSLVQDGTENYGYTF
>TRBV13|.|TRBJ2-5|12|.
TGTGCCAGCAGCCGATATAAAGAGACCCAGTACTTC
CASSRYKETQYF
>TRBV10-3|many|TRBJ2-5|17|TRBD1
TGTGCCATCAGTGAGTCCTCAGGGGGCGTGGGCCAAGAGACCCAGTACTTC
CAISESSGGVGQETQYF
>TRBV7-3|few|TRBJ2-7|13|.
TGTGCCGGCAGCTATGACATTCACTACGAGCAGTACTTC
CAGSYDIHYEQYF
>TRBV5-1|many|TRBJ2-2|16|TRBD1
TGCGCCAGCAGCTTGGTTGGACAGGGCAACACCGGGGAGCTGTTTTTT
CASSLVGQGNTGELFF
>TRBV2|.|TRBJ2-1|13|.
TGTGCCAGCAGTTCCGCGGGGCTCAATGAGCAGTTCTTC
CASSSAGLNEQFF
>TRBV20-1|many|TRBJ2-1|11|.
TGCAGTGCTAGAGATGGGCATGAGCAGTTCTTC
CSARDGHEQFF
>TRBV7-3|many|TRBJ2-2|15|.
TGTGCCAGCAGCTTAAATGGACCGCGCACCGGGGAGCTGTTTTTT
CASSLNGPRTGELFF
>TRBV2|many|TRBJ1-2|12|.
TGTGCCAGCAGTTCGGGACGGTATGGCTACACCTTC
CASSSGRYGYTF
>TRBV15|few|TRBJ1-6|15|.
TGTGCCACCAGCAGAGAACAACAGGGTGGTTCACCCCTCCACTTT
CATSREQQGGSPLHF
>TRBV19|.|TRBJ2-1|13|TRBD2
TGTGCCTCCGGACTAGCTTCTGGCGATGAGCAGTTCTTC
CASGLASGDEQFF
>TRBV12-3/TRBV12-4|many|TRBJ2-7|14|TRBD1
TGTGCCAGCAGGGCCGGGACAGGGACCTACGAGCAGTACTTC
CASRAGTGTYEQYF
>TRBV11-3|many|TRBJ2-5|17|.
TGTGCCAGCAGCTTTCCCCGGCCAGGCCTACTCCAAGAGACCCAGTACTTC
CASSFPRPGLLQETQYF
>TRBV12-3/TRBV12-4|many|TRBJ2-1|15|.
TGTGCCAGCAGGACCCTTGGAAGCTCCTACAATGAGCAGTTCTTC
CASRTLGSSYNEQFF
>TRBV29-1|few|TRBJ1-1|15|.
TGCAGCGTTGAAGGGGGAACAGGGTGGCGGTCTGAAGCTTTCTTT
CSVEGGTGWRSEAFF
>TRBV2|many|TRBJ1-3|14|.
TGTGCCAGCAGACAGGATAGCTCTGGAAACACCATATATTTT
CASRQDSSGNTIYF
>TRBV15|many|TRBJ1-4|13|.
TGTGCCACCAGCAGAGATGTCGACGAAAAACTGTTTTTT
CATSRDVDEKLFF
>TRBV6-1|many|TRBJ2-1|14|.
TGTGCCAGCAGTAAACTCCCAGGGAGGAATGAGCAGTTCTTC
CASSKLPGRNEQFF
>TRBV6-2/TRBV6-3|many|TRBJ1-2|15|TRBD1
TGTGCCAGCAGTCGGGACAGGGGGGCCTACTATGGCTACACCTTC
CASSRDRGAYYGYTF
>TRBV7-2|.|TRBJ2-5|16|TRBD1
TGTGCCAGCAGCCAGGGACGACAGGGAAGGTGGAGGACCCAGTACTTC
CASSQGRQGRWRTQYF
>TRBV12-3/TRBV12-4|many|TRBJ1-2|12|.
TGTGCCAGCAGCCCCGGCGACCACGGCTACACCTTC
CASSPGDHGYTF
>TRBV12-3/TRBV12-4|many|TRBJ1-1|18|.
TGTGCCAGCAGTTTAGCGCGGGGAGGGATAGACTCGGGGACTGAAGCTTTCTTT
CASSLARGGIDSGTEAFF
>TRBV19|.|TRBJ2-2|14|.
TGTGCCAGTAGTATCGATAGCAGGGCCGGGGAGCTGTTTTTT
CASSIDSRAGELFF
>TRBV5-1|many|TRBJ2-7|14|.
TGCGCCAGCAGCCAACTTTCACCTCTCTACGAGCAGTACTTC
CASSQLSPLYEQYF
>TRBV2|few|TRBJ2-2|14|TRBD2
TGTGCCACCGTAGCGGGGGGCCACACCGGGGAGCTGTTTTTT
CATVAGGHTGELFF
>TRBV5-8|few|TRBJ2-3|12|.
TGTGCCAGCAGCGTCGGACGAGATACGCAGTATTTT
CASSVGRDTQYF
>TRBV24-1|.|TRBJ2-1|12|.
TGTGCCACCAGAGGGGAATACAATGAGCAGTTCTTC
CATRGEYNEQFF
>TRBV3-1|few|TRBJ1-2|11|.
TGTGCCAGCAGCCGAAACTATGACTACACCTTC
CASSRNYDYTF
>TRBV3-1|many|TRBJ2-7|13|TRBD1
TGTGCCAGCAGCCAGGACAGGTCCTACGAGCAGTACTTC
CASSQDRSYEQYF
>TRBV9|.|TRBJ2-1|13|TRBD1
TGTGCCAGCAGCGAGGGGGACAGGTACGAGCAGTTCTTC
CASSEGDRYEQFF
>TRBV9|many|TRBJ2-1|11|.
TGTGCCAGCAGCGTGGGTAAGGAGCAGTTCTTC
CASSVGKEQFF
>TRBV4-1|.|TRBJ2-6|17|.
TGCGCCAGCAGGAAGGTGGGGGGAAGTTCTGGGGCCAACGTCCTGACTTTC
CASRKVGGSSGANVLTF
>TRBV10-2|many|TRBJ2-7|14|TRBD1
TGCGCCAGCAAGTCGGGACAGGAGACCTACGAGCAGTACTTC
CASKSGQETYEQYF
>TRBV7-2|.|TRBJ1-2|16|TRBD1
TGTGCCAGCAGCCCGGGGGACAGGGGGTCCAACTATGGCTACACCTTC
CASSPGDRGSNYGYTF
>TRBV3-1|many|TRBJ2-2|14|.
TGTGCCAGCAGCCAAGCACAGAACACCGGGGAGCTGTTTTTT
CASSQAQNTGELFF
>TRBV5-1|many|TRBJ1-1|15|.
TGCGCCAGCAGCCGGGAGGCGGGGGCAGGCACTGAAGCTTTCTTT
CASSREAGAGTEAFF
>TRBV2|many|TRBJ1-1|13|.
TGTGCCAGCAGTGAGGAGGTTGGCACTGAAGCTTTCTTT
CASSEEVGTEAFF
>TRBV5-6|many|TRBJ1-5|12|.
TGTGCCAGCAGCGTACAGAATCAGCCCCAGCATTTT
CASSVQNQPQHF
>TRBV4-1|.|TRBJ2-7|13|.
TGCGCCAGCAGCCATTCAGGGACCTACGAGCAGTACTTC
CASSHSGTYEQYF
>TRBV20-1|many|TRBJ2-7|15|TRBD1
TGCAGTGCTAGAGATTTGGGACAGGGGGACAACGAGCAGTACTTC
CSARDLGQGDNEQYF
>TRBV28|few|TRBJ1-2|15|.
TGTGCCAGCAGTTTATTGGCAGGAGTTAGCCATGGCTACACCTTC
CASSLLAGVSHGYTF
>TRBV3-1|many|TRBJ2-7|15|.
TGTGCCAGCAGCCCTACAAGGACGCAATCCTACGAGCAGTACTTC
CASSPTRTQSYEQYF
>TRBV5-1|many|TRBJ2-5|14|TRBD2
TGCGCCAGCCGACTTGGCGGGGGGCCGGAGACCCAGTACTTC
CASRLGGGPETQYF
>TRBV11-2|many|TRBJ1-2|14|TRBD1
TGTGCCAGCAGCCCCGACAGGGTTCCTTATGGCTACACCTTC
CASSPDRVPYGYTF
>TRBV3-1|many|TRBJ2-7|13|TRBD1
TGTGCCAGCAGCCCCGGGACAGTGTACGAGCAGTACTTC
CASSPGTVYEQYF
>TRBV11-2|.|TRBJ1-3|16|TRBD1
TGTGCCAGCAGCTCTAGACAGGGGACCTCTGGAAACACCATATATTTT
CASSSRQGTSGNTIYF
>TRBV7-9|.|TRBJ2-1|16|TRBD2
TGTGCCAGCAGTCGGGACTCTAGCGGCCGGGGGGATGAGCAGTTCTTC
CASSRDSSGRGDEQFF
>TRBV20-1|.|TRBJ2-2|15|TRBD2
TGCAGTGCTCCCCATAGCGGGGGGGCGCCCGGGGAGCTGTTTTTT
CSAPHSGGAPGELFF
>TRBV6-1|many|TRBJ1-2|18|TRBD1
TGTGCCAGCAATCACTACGAAGGGTCGGGACAGGGGGACGGTGGCTACACCTTC
CASNHYEGSGQGDGGYTF
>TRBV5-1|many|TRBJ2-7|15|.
TGCGCCAGCAGCTTGGGGTATAGCGGTGCCTACGAGCAGTACTTC
CASSLGYSGAYEQYF